What follows describes a single TCR beta chain. Researchers took RNA transcripts and amplified the TCR beta CDR3 regions from them. The HTBI primer set was used in a first-round RT-PCR of the TCR CDR3. Using its own MiXCR run on the multiplex PCR reads, TCRdb lists one record per CDR3 protein. The repertoire holds hundreds of thousands of distinct CDR3 sequences, with less than 20% as singletons. This sample was included in a study of T cells in Graves' hyperthyroidism and ophthalmopathy. From germline, CDR1 is SGHAT and CDR2 FQDESV (reference sequence). The CDR3 totals 16 residues. After removal of 5 bases from V and 1 base from J, the junction contained 6 bases not matched to a gene.

The clonotype originates from a young woman with Graves' hyperthyroidism. V and J are TRBV11-1 and TRBJ2-3, with 10 bases lining up with TRBD2. Material: blood. The CDR3 bases are TGTGCCAGCAGCCCGAGCGGGAGGGGCGGCACAGATACGCAGTATTTT. Translating gives CASSPSGRGGTDTQYF.